This T cell receptor (beta chain) came from a study of CD8 T cells in ankylosing spondylitis. Study findings and constraints: A CD8+ phenotype characterized the disease-linked clones, which were relatively rare in peripheral blood. In synovial fluid and blood from reactive arthritis, some motif variants were previously reported. About 8 highly homologous variants made up a TCR beta motif, and this motif appeared characteristic of ankylosing spondylitis blood. Significantly higher representation of disease-linked clones was reported for matched ankylosing spondylitis synovial fluid.

V gave up 1 base and J gave up 2 bases, with 9 bases separating them. Looked up from germline, CDR1 is DFQATT and CDR2 is SNEGSKA (reference sequence). There are 13 residues in the CDR3. The TCR beta libraries were generated through quantitative 5'-RACE incorporating molecular barcodes. TCRdb reprocessed the 5' RACE reads via MiXCR and lists one record per CDR3 protein. The sample contains hundreds of thousands of distinct CDR3 sequences, approximately 10% of which appear only once. Details on this clonotype: As yet, its antigen is unknown.

Input material: blood, either unsorted or a sorted T cell fraction (not recorded which). The TCR sequence derives from a male donor with ankylosing spondylitis. V gene TRBV20-1 combines with J gene TRBJ2-7; weak D call: TRBD2 (5 bases). CDR3 sequence: CSARGAEPYEQYF. Written as DNA, the CDR3 is TGCAGTGCTAGAGGAGCGGAGCCCTACGAGCAGTACTTC.